Described below is a single TCR beta chain sequence and its context. Its antigen remains unidentified. Without exception, participants with HIV were treated in the United States. Investigators performed immunoSEQ version v3.0 at survey level. TCRdb's table, derived via immunoSEQ multiplex PCR, lists solely in-frame clones and lacks some. Among about 34,000 clones, around 94% were seen once, and the ten largest hold roughly 3.5%. Germline V CDR1 and CDR2: SGHRS, YFSETQ. V lost 4 bases to trimming and J lost 5 bases, with 18 bases between them. The CDR3 is made up of 15 amino acids. The sample comes from a study of long-term antiretroviral therapy in people with HIV. Study results and caveats: Versus controls, repertoires in people with HIV had narrower CDR3 length ranges. Blood specimens, gathered between 2004 and 2017, were possibly obtained under older ART regimens. ART was followed by higher diversity that remained below transplant donor controls.

The TCR was taken from a woman between 50 and 59 years old with HIV. Specimen: unsorted PBMCs, collected about 5.1 years after starting antiretroviral therapy. The chain employs TRBV5-1 and TRBJ2-5; D is possibly TRBD1 (6 bases). CDR3 sequence reads: CASSEKPQGSETQYF. The DNA for the CDR3 is TGCGCCAGCAGCGAAAAACCACAGGGATCGGAGACCCAGTACTTC.